This record looks at one TCR beta chain sequence and its context. This receptor's antigen is unknown. No conserved phenylalanine or tryptophan ends this CDR3, so it is likely a read error. CDR1 and CDR2 were assigned from the germline V gene (reference sequence) as SEHNR and FQNEAQ. Clipping removes 5 bases from V and 2 bases from J, with 14 as the unmatched junction base count. The CDR3 is 17 residues long, ends included. Only the CDR3 DNA is retained, 51 bases long and in frame from the first base. The sample comes from a study of post-analysis software for immune sequencing data (dated by TCRdb to the mid-2010s). Regarding the study in general: Recorded disease courses included relapsing-remitting, secondary progressive and progressive-relapsing multiple sclerosis, with some patients lacking subtype annotation. Patient repertoires were compared against roughly 12 previously published healthy control repertoires from donors aged roughly 6 to 28 years. A subset of samples was prepared in parallel using single-end sample barcoding, then pooled and co-amplified after Illumina adapter ligation. What the work shows at the level of the full study, not this receptor alone: Normalized Chao1 diversity was significantly lower in multiple sclerosis patients than controls, suggesting substantial peripheral T-cell clonal expansion. The control group was slightly older than the multiple sclerosis patient group. Roughly 5 TRBV segments, including TRBV5-6, TRBV5-1 and TRBV20-1, were significantly more frequent in patients than controls. When samples were clustered directly using the F measure, samples prepared in the same batch co-clustered strongly, which prompted a batch-effect correction.

Library construction relied on PCR. The sequencer listed for this sample is Illumina HiSeq 2500. To reduce PCR and sequencing biases, unique molecular identifiers were incorporated into the TCR beta cDNA libraries. Around 500,000 cDNA molecules were obtained for every 1 to 10 million input T cells, so each molecule roughly corresponded to one T cell. Patient libraries were prepared and sequenced with the same protocol used for the earlier healthy control dataset. Samples belonging to the same batch were prepared together, multiplexed and sequenced on a shared HiSeq lane. The published analysis was carried out like this. MIGEC was used to process the raw barcoded reads, and molecular identifier groups with only a single read were discarded before consensus assembly and CDR3 extraction. VDJtools was used for post-analysis of the clonotype tables, with diversity normalized by down-sampling every dataset to the smallest sample size. To correct batch-related cross-sample contamination, repertoire overlap clustering matched CDR3 amino acid sequences but not nucleotide sequences. TCRdb reprocessing: public reads trimmed at Q25 with fastp, clones called with MiXCR, in-frame beta chains kept. Rows are unified per CDR3 protein, each entry keeping the most common DNA and genes. It is TCRdb's table, rather than the study itself, that gives the V and J calls and clone size. This sample comprises 740,000 or so distinct CDR3 sequences, under 70% of them detected only once. Approximately 4.2% of the sample is held by the ten biggest clonotypes.

TCR beta repertoires were profiled from peripheral blood of under 15 young patients with multiple sclerosis to demonstrate the VDJtools post-analysis software. The patients with multiple sclerosis were children and adolescents between 6 and 15 years of age. The sequence joins TRBV7-9 to TRBJ1-2; 7 junctional bases match TRBD1. The specimen sequenced was blood. This TCR derives from a girl aged 5-17 years with multiple sclerosis. Read as DNA, the sequence is TGTGCCAGCAGCCAGACTCCTAGGACAGGTGGAAACTATGGCTACACCTGC. The translation is CASSQTPRTGGNYGYTC.